This TCR beta chain was retrieved from a study of CD8 T cells in Susac syndrome (dated by TCRdb to about 2019). About the investigation overall: Among the sequenced Susac syndrome patients, 5 or 6 had clinically active disease and about eight were in clinical remission. At blood withdrawal, Susac syndrome patients were therapy-naive, treated with corticosteroids (with IVIg additionally given to some), or treated with IVIg alone. The study used repertoire sequencing to test whether antigen drove CD8+ T cell activation and differentiation in Susac syndrome. The study compared CD8+ T cell repertoire clonality among about a dozen healthy donors, around 14 Susac syndrome patients and fewer than 19 multiple sclerosis patients. The study at large found these results: Roughly 15 and five Susac-specific public clones were found in the total CD8+ and CD8+ TEMRA repertoires, respectively. Clonal expansion was observed in Susac syndrome CD8+ repertoires, with the highest expansion in CD8+ TEMRA cells and greater expansion in clinically active than in remitting patients. The number of individuals in the TCR sequencing and HLA analysis was acknowledged as relatively small.

RNA was extracted using the RNeasy kit, and roughly 0.5 to 1 microgram was reverse transcribed with random hexamers. The immunoSEQ multiplex PCR assay, which covers 54 Vbeta and 13 Jbeta segments, was used to amplify TCR beta CDR3 regions. To correct PCR amplification bias, a synthetic template baseline was used for both primer optimization and computational correction. Concerning the study's data processing: Reads were assigned to V, D and J genes according to IMGT and analyzed in immunoSEQ Analyzer, with only productive sequences retained. Clonality was computed as one minus Shannon entropy normalized by log2 of the number of productive unique sequences. Public and private clones were assessed among the 100 most prevalent clones of each patient and control. Clones were defined as Susac-specific when absent from the healthy and MS cohorts, from fewer than 1,300 published viral clones and from other ImmuneACCESS disease sequences. Starting from the raw public reads, TCRdb applied fastp trimming at Q25, assembled clones with MiXCR and retained in-frame beta chains. Every distinct CDR3 protein forms one entry, paired with its most common genes and DNA. None of the V and J calls come from the authors' own analysis; TCRdb made them. In all, the sample holds approximately 190,000 distinct CDR3 sequences, and approximately 95% of those were seen once. The biggest ten clones account for 0.15% to 0.2% of the sample.

Comments on this clonotype: Its antigen has not been determined. There are no base qualities to consult, and no much larger clone falls within one base.

Peripheral blood CD8+ and CD4+ T cells from healthy donors, Susac syndrome patients and multiple sclerosis patients were profiled using high-throughput TCR beta sequencing. Susac syndrome patients met recently defined diagnostic criteria for definite or probable disease. Bulk CD8+ and CD4+ T cells were purified by magnetic negative isolation, while CD8+ TEMRA cells were enriched using FACS. Blood was drawn into EDTA tubes, processed within 24 hours, and PBMCs were isolated by density gradient centrifugation. PBMCs intended for TCR sequencing were cryopreserved in liquid nitrogen and were subsequently thawed in a 37 degrees C water bath. Purity of sorted or isolated CD4+, CD8+ and CD8+ TEMRA cells was at least 90%. The sequence was collected from a human donor with Susac syndrome. Specimen: CD8+ T cells from PBMCs.

The DNA sequence is given as TGCAGCGTTGAGACAGACAGGGAAGATACGCAGTATTTT. It translates to CSVETDREDTQYF. The V and J genes are TRBV29-1 and TRBJ2-3, and 7 bases in between align with TRBD1. The CDR3 holds 13 amino acids from the cysteine to the phenylalanine. CDR3 DNA is the only sequence kept; it has 39 bases, read in frame from the first base. Sequences SQVTM (CDR1) and ANQGSEA (CDR2) are obtained from the germline V gene. V is cut back by 3 bases and J by 5 bases, with 5 bases in the junction unmatched.